The rows below give T cell receptor beta chains drawn from one sample of a study of blood T cell repertoires in COVID-19. Assay: immunoSEQ multiplex PCR; the TCRdb copy retains only in-frame clones and omits some. Here the sample spans 200,000 or so clones, around 85% being singletons. The specimen sequenced was peripheral blood. The source of these receptors is a man in his fifties or sixties with COVID-19, enrolled during active disease. Both conserved end residues are part of each CDR3. A D gene is named only where the DNA matches it firmly. Where a row states a size, it is once, few, many or the class of an expanded clone; other rows omit it.

v_call	j_call	clone_size	d_call	cdr3_nt	cdr3_aa
TRBV19	TRBJ2-1	many	TRBD2	TGTGCCAGTACCGCCCAACTAGCGGGCCGCTACAATGAGCAGTTCTTC	CASTAQLAGRYNEQFF
TRBV24-1	TRBJ2-5	NA	TRBD1	TGTGCCACCAGCTCTGGACAGGGGGCTTGGGAGACCCAGTACTTC	CATSSGQGAWETQYF
TRBV29-1	TRBJ2-1	NA	TRBD2	TGCAGCGCCTCCAAGGGACTAGCGGGAGATGAGCAGTTCTTC	CSASKGLAGDEQFF
TRBV7-9	TRBJ1-2	few	NA	TGTGCCAGCAGCTTGGGGGCCGGGGAAGGCTACACCTTC	CASSLGAGEGYTF
TRBV5-5	TRBJ1-1	NA	TRBD1	TGTGCCAGCAGCAAGGGACAGGGGGCGCGGAACACTGAAGCTTTCTTT	CASSKGQGARNTEAFF
TRBV9	TRBJ2-5	NA	TRBD1	TGTGCCAGCAGCCTGGGACAGGATAAGACCCAGTACTTC	CASSLGQDKTQYF
TRBV12-3/TRBV12-4	TRBJ1-2	once	TRBD1	TGTGCCAGCAGTTTAAGTGGGACAGATGGCTACACCTTC	CASSLSGTDGYTF
TRBV29-1	TRBJ1-1	few	NA	TGCAGCGTTGAAGCGTCCCGCACAATGAACACTGAAGCTTTCTTT	CSVEASRTMNTEAFF
TRBV19	TRBJ1-5	NA	TRBD1	TGTGCCAGACTGCCGGGACAGAGTTTCAATCAGCCCCAGCATTTT	CARLPGQSFNQPQHF
TRBV16	TRBJ2-3	NA	NA	TGTGCCAGCAGCCAATCTTCCAGACTTACGCAGTATTTT	CASSQSSRLTQYF
TRBV27	TRBJ1-5	NA	TRBD1	TGTGCCAGCGGGGGGACAGGGGGCGTCAACAATCAGCCCCAGCATTTT	CASGGTGGVNNQPQHF
TRBV6-5	TRBJ1-6	NA	NA	TGTGCCAGCAGGGAGGTAGGGAATTCACCCCTCCACTTT	CASREVGNSPLHF
TRBV5-1	TRBJ1-4	NA	NA	TGCGCCAGCAGCCCCGGACAGATGAATGAAAAACTGTTTTTT	CASSPGQMNEKLFF
TRBV5-1	TRBJ2-3	NA	TRBD1	TGCGCCAGCAGCCGGGACAGGGGAAGAGATACGCAGTATTTT	CASSRDRGRDTQYF
TRBV14	TRBJ2-5	NA	NA	TGTGCCAGCAGCCAAGAGACGGGCAGACAGAAAGAGACCCAGTACTTC	CASSQETGRQKETQYF
TRBV7-2	TRBJ1-5	NA	NA	TGTGCCAGCAGCTTACGGGGACTTAGCAATCAGCCCCAGCATTTT	CASSLRGLSNQPQHF
TRBV28	TRBJ2-3	NA	NA	TGTGCCAGCAGCGCCAGAAATACGCAGTATTTT	CASSARNTQYF
TRBV19	TRBJ2-1	NA	NA	TGTGCCAGTAACACATACAGGAATGAGCAGTTCTTC	CASNTYRNEQFF
TRBV3-1/TRBV3-2	TRBJ1-2	few	NA	TGTGCCAGCAGCCGGGCAGGGTCTAACTATGGCTACACCTTC	CASSRAGSNYGYTF
TRBV6-6	TRBJ1-6	NA	TRBD1	TGTGCCAGCAGTTACGTTAGACAGGGTAATTCACCCCTCCACTTT	CASSYVRQGNSPLHF
TRBV4-3	TRBJ2-3	NA	TRBD1	TGCGCCAGCAGCCAAGAGGGGACAGGGGTAGCAGATACGCAGTATTTT	CASSQEGTGVADTQYF
TRBV5-4	TRBJ1-1	NA	TRBD1	TGTGCCAGCAGCTTGCAGGGGGCCATTGAAGCTTTCTTT	CASSLQGAIEAFF